This TCR beta chain was profiled in a study of graft-versus-host responses after intestinal transplantation (dated by TCRdb to the early 2020s). Context from the whole study: Recipients received multivisceral, liver-intestinal, or isolated intestinal transplants. Every recipient was given anti-thymocyte globulin induction, followed by around three years of maintenance tacrolimus and steroids. Bulk TCR-beta CDR3 sequencing was used to track graft-versus-host and host-versus-graft alloreactive T cell clones in the graft, circulation and bone marrow after intestinal transplantation. To identify alloreactive clones, pre-transplant mixed lymphocyte reaction products were sequenced and then compared with unstimulated pre-transplant donor and recipient T cells. The cohort enrolled some 23 intestinal transplant recipients including one retransplant, and 3 patients lacking pretransplant specimens were excluded. A peak of at least 4% donor T cells among recipient peripheral blood mononuclear cells was the definition used for donor T cell macrochimerism. Rather than being sequenced by the commercial service, samples from a few later patients were sequenced in-house on an Illumina MiSeq and processed with MiXCR. Findings and caveats that apply to the study as a whole: Conclusions were limited by the relatively low number and heterogeneity of intestinal transplant patients. GvH clones were detected in recipient bone marrow, and some of these GvH clones were observed earlier in ileal mucosa or blood, consistent with an intestinal mucosal origin. Early after transplant, peak levels of circulating GvH clones were associated with declines in HvG clones. High GvH to HvG T cell clonal ratios were observed in the allografts of patients with donor T cell macrochimerism.

V sheds 5 bases and J sheds 12 bases, leaving 17 bases between their ends. From the cysteine through the phenylalanine, the CDR3 covers 13 amino acids. Only CDR3 DNA is held: 39 bases, read in frame from base 1. The germline V gene (reference sequence) yields LNHDA for CDR1 and SQIVND for CDR2. Sample time point, as interpreted from the label and publication: cells obtained before transplantation from donor or recipient. CD3+CD4+ and CD3+CD8+ populations were FACS-sorted from unstimulated pre-transplant donor and recipient cells taken from spleen or lymph nodes. As regards this clone: The antigen it recognizes is unknown. No clone much larger than this one lies a single base away; base qualities are absent.

Libraries came from the immunoSEQ multiplex PCR assay. For most patients, genomic DNA was isolated using the Qiagen DNeasy Blood and Tissue Kit and was shipped frozen to Adaptive Biotechnologies for TCR sequencing. For most patients, high-throughput TCR-beta CDR3 sequencing of genomic DNA was performed by Adaptive Biotechnologies. The study's own analysis went as follows. Adaptive's ImmunoSEQ software was the source of the TCR sequencing data for about 20 patients, while three other patients were processed with MiXCR and VDJtools. To correct CD4 versus CD8 sorting errors, any sequence found in both subsets at a frequency ratio below 5:1 was removed. CDR3 nucleotide sequences shared between donor and recipient were removed because the origin of such sequences could not be assigned. Alloreactive clones required at least 2-fold expansion over unstimulated cells and minimum CFSE-low frequency of 0.002% (template counts) or 0.001% (read counts). Clones detected in sequenced pre-transplant spleen, lymph node, or MLR CFSE-low populations of the donor or recipient were defined as mappable. The cumulative frequency of alloreactive clones was calculated as a percentage of all sequences, weighted by copy number. As stored in TCRdb, this immuneACCESS dataset retains in-frame rearrangements with V and J assigned. A fraction of the clones does not appear; measured against another copy, unresolved V genes explain less than half of the discrepancy, and the remainder lacks a known reason. V, J and clone size are taken as reported in that table, and D and trimming were inferred from the DNA itself. The sample table contains 65,000 to 90,000 clones; only one count was recorded for just under 95% of them. The biggest ten clones account for roughly 0.43% of the sample.

This sample comprised unstimulated CD8+ T cells sorted from spleen or lymph node cells, obtained before transplant. This sequence originates from a human donor who was the organ donor for an intestinal transplant. Here the chain combines TRBV19 and TRBJ2-1; the D gene is perhaps TRBD2, on 6 matching bases. The bases are TGTGCCAGTAGTCAGAGGCGGGGAACGCTGCAGTTCTTC. This yields the protein CASSQRRGTLQFF.